The 8 T cell receptor beta chains in this list originate from one sample, sequenced in a study of spatial heterogeneity in lung cancer. TCRdb re-analysed the 5' RACE reads in MiXCR, keeping a single row per CDR3 protein. The top ten clones hold 15% to 20% of a sample with 40,000 to 50,000 distinct CDR3 sequences, roughly 10% of them seen once. The time point is: blood at routine non-recurrence follow-up after resection. Specimen: PBMCs, collected at follow-up. The receptors were sampled from a female donor with early-stage non-small cell lung cancer.

Ten or more counts support this clonotype. The chain uses TRBV7-9 and TRBJ2-7; D not certain. Trimming stripped 0 bases from V and 3 bases from J, with 12 bases between. Germline V gene data show CDR1 as SEHNR and CDR2 as FQNEAQ (reference sequence). This CDR3 has 15 amino acids. The CDR3 bases are TGTGCCAGCAGCTTAGCCGGATTAGCCGGCTACGAGCAGTACTTC. Protein product: CASSLAGLAGYEQYF.

The rearrangement links TRBV2 to TRBJ2-7; D unclear. There are 13 residues in the CDR3. Per the germline V gene, CDR1 is SNHLY and CDR2 is FYNNEI. Trimming cost V 7 bases and J 3 bases, with 13 bases left between them. CDR3 region: CASKAGPRYEQYF. The DNA of the CDR3 is TGTGCCAGCAAGGCCGGCCCTCGCTACGAGCAGTACTTC. Drawing the rest from reference TRBV2 and TRBJ2-7, the complete variable domain is EPEVTQTPSHQVTQMGQEVILRCVPISNHLYFYWYRQILGQKVEFLVSFYNNEISEKSEIFDDQFSVERPDGSNFTLKIRSTKLEDSAMYFCASKAGPRYEQYFGPGTRLTVT.

This clonotype was detected many times. The rearrangement links TRBV4-3 to TRBJ2-2; D might be TRBD2 (5 bases). This CDR3 has 16 residues. The germline gives CDR1 LGHNA, CDR2 YSLEER. The germline V and J ends were trimmed by 4 bases and 3 bases, with 15 bases remaining between them. CDR3 loop: CASSRGSGIYTGELFF. The CDR3 nucleotides read TGCGCCAGCAGCCGCGGATCGGGGATATACACCGGGGAGCTGTTTTTT.

This clonotype was counted ten times or more. The V gene is TRBV7-2, the J gene TRBJ1-3; TRBD1 might be the D (5 bases). Germline CDR1 reads SGHTA; CDR2 reads FQGNSA. The CDR3 extends over 14 amino acids. V lost 2 bases to trimming and J lost 4 bases, with 9 bases between them. In DNA, the CDR3 is TGTGCCAGCAGCTTACCCGCAGGGGGAAACACCATATATTTT. Translation gives CASSLPAGGNTIYF.

This clonotype appeared a few times. The chain is built from TRBV20-1 and TRBJ2-2, with a possible D match to TRBD1 (5 bases). The CDR3 has 17 residues. Deletions cut 3 bases from V and 5 bases from J, with 22 bases between. CDR1 DFQATT and CDR2 SNEGSKA come from the germline V gene (reference sequence). CDR3 DNA: TGCAGTGCTAGGGAGTTCGTGGGCAGGGCAGGAACCGGGGAGCTGTTTTTT. The encoded protein is CSAREFVGRAGTGELFF.

This clonotype has a count of ten or more. The chain combines TRBV9 with TRBJ2-3; TRBD2 matches at 10 bases. The CDR3 is made up of 18 amino acids. Germline-derived CDR1 and CDR2 are SGDLS and YYNGEE. Unmatched junction bases numbered 9, after V lost 0 bases and J lost 2 bases. The CDR3 DNA is TGTGCCAGCAGCGTAGGAAGTAGCGGGGGGCTGCCCACAGATACGCAGTATTTT. Protein: CASSVGSSGGLPTDTQYF.

There are many counts of this clonotype. This chain joins TRBV20-1 and TRBJ2-5; D gene ambiguous. Trimming took off 5 bases at V and 4 bases at J, with 14 bases between the two ends. From germline, CDR1 is DFQATT and CDR2 SNEGSKA (reference sequence). The CDR3 has 13 residues. The CDR3 DNA reads as TGCAGTGCTCCCGGAACTGGCAGAGAGACCCAGTACTTC. Protein: CSAPGTGRETQYF.

The V and J genes are TRBV5-1 and TRBJ2-2, with 7 positions matching TRBD1. V dropped 0 bases and J dropped 4; count of bases not matched to a gene: 3. The CDR3 consists of 15 residues. The germline CDR1 and CDR2 sequences are SGHRS and YFSETQ. CDR3 nucleotides: TGCGCCAGCAGCTTGGAGGGACAGACCACCGGGGAGCTGTTTTTT. It is translated as CASSLEGQTTGELFF.